Presented here are 5 T cell receptor beta chains from one specimen sequenced in a study of T cells expressing NK-cell markers. TCRdb re-analyzed the 5' RACE reads; it lists each CDR3 protein once, without DNA. The sample features under 200,000 distinct CDR3 sequences, with roughly 18% in its top ten. The material sequenced was blood T cells: a sorted CD56 or NKG2C T cell subset, CD4+ or CD8+ T cells, or bulk PBMC T cells (not recorded which). The receptor set was obtained from a woman between 18 and 75 years old in good health.

The chain couples TRBV12-5 to TRBJ2-7. The CDR3 is made up of 12 amino acids. Germline CDR1 is LGHNT and CDR2 is FRNRAP. CDR3 amino acids: CASGLVRDEQYF.

CDR3 loop: CASSHHGQPYEQYF. The chain is built from TRBV3-1 and TRBJ2-7. Germline-derived CDR1 and CDR2 are LGHDT and YNNKEL (reference sequence). CDR3 length: 14 amino acids.

The chain carries TRBV12-3 or TRBV12-4 and TRBJ1-2; TCRdb designates TRBD1, a call that cannot be tested without DNA. The CDR3 totals 15 residues. CDR3 sequence reads: CASSRDSGRNYGYTF.

The chain recombines TRBV29-1 with TRBJ2-2; TCRdb's assignment of TRBD1 cannot be checked, as there is no DNA. The CDR3 length is 14 residues. The germline V gene encodes CDR1 SQVTM and CDR2 ANQGSEA. The CDR3 here is CSVSTGEYTGELFF.

The genes are TRBV20-1 and TRBJ2-2; lacking DNA, the TRBD2 call made by TCRdb goes unchecked. This CDR3 region has 17 residues. Germline V gene lookup returns CDR1 DFQATT and CDR2 SNEGSKA (reference sequence). The CDR3 reads CSARVTSGKDNTGELFF.